The sequence of this TCR beta chain was determined in a study of identical twins. The CDR3 totals 14 residues. Deletions cut 4 bases from V and 3 bases from J, with 13 bases between. Looked up from germline, CDR1 is SGHAT and CDR2 is FQDESV (reference sequence). TCRdb passed the 5' RACE reads through MiXCR, listing each CDR3 protein once. Here the sample spans approximately 530,000 distinct CDR3 sequences, 20% to 25% being singletons. This clonotype has more than one count but fewer than ten. The same sample was also studied in work on yellow fever vaccine responses in identical twins.

This TCR was sampled from a woman aged 18-29 years in good health. The sequenced sample was CD4+ T cells sorted from blood. The rearrangement joins TRBV11-1 to TRBJ2-7, with D possibly being TRBD2 (6 bases). CDR3 DNA sequence: TGTGCCAGCAGCTATACCCACGGGGGCTACGAGCAGTACTTC. Translated, it gives CASSYTHGGYEQYF.